The clone carrying this T cell receptor beta chain was detected only once. This sample was included in a study of memory CD4+ T cells and cytomegalovirus serostatus. Across the study: This sample comes from healthy Belgian adults, roughly nine CMV seropositive, around 26 seronegative.

The sort gate was single viable CD3+CD4+CD8-CD45RO+ cells for memory CD4+ T cells. The data were produced by immunoSEQ multiplex PCR, yet TCRdb's version contains in-frame clones alone and is incomplete. Counted here are 84,000 or so clones, 75% to 90% occurring once; the ten biggest clones make up around 0.8%. The ends lost 3 bases at V and 6 bases at J; junction bases unmatched: 6. This CDR3 is 14 amino acids long. The germline V gene has CDR1 LNHDA and CDR2 SQIVND (reference sequence). Sequenced: memory CD4+ T cells from blood. V usage is TRBV19 and J usage is TRBJ2-7, with 9 bases matching TRBD1. This clonotype originated in an adult in good health and CMV-seronegative. The CDR3 sequence is CASSIRTGELEQYF. CDR3 nucleotide sequence: TGTGCCAGTAGTATTAGGACAGGGGAACTCGAGCAGTACTTC. Variable domain in full (rest from reference TRBV19 and TRBJ2-7): DGGITQSPKYLFRKEGQNVTLSCEQNLNHDAMYWYRQDPGQGLRLIYYSQIVNDFQKGDIAEGYSVSREKKESFPLTVTSAQKNPTAFYLCASSIRTGELEQYFGPGTRLTVT.